This T cell receptor (beta chain) was found in a study of T-cell memory formation after mild COVID-19. Study details: TCR clusters largely stayed donor specific. Points from the study as a whole: Pre-infection memory carried some responding clones, suggesting that cross-reactive memory joined.

From 5'RACE with constant-segment primers came TCR alpha and TCR beta cDNA libraries that carried sample barcodes and UMIs. TCRdb used MiXCR to reprocess the 5' RACE reads, holding one entry per CDR3 protein. The sample carries approximately 260,000 distinct CDR3 sequences, 16% recorded once. This clonotype was found a few times. The antigen remains undetermined. Trimming shortened V by 2 bases and J by 5 bases, and 13 bases separated the two germline ends. The CDR3 has 14 residues. The V gene's germline CDR1 is DFQATT and CDR2 SNEGSKA (reference sequence). The sample was PBMCs or a T cell subset sorted from them (not recorded which). This rearrangement joins TRBV20-1 to TRBJ1-5, with a possible D match to TRBD1 (6 bases). This sequence originates from a man between 18 and 35 years old who had mild COVID-19 (a few samples of this study predate the infection). Cell type and time point are not known. The CDR3 loop is CSARRGARDQPQHF. Here the CDR3 DNA reads TGCAGTGCTAGACGGGGGGCGAGGGATCAGCCCCAGCATTTT.